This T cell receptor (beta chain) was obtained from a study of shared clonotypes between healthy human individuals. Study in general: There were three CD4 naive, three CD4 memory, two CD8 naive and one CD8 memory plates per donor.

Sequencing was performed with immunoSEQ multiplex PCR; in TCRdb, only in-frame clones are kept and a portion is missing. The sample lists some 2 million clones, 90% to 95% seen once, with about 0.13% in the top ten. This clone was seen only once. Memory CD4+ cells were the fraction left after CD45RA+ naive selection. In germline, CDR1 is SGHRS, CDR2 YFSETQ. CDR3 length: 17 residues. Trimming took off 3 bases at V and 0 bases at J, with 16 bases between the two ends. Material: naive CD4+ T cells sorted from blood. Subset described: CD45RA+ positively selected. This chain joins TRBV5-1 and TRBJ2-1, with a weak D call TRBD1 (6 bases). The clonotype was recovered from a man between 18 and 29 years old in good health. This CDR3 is CASSSKTGSLSYNEQFF. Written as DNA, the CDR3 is TGCGCCAGCAGCTCTAAAACAGGGAGCCTCTCCTACAATGAGCAGTTCTTC.